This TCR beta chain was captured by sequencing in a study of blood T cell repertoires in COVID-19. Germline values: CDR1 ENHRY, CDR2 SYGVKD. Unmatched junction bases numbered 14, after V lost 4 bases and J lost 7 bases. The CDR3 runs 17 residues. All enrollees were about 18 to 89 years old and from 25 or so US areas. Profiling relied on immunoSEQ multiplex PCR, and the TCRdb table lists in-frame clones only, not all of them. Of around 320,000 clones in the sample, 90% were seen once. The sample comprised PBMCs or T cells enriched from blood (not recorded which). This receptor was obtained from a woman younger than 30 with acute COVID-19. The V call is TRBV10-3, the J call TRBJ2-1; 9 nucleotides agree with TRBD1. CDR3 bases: TGTGCCATCAGTGTCGGGTTTACAGGGGGCGCGAGGAATGAGCAGTTCTTC. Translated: CAISVGFTGGARNEQFF.